This record concerns one T cell receptor beta chain sequence. Its antigen remains unidentified. These data are taken from a study of cytomegalovirus exposure and HLA in healthy donors. General study points: Reports showed the classifier diagnosing cytomegalovirus status with high specificity and sensitivity. A later analysis, which compared TCR beta chains of equal frequency, found the HLA-associated ones more clonally expanded.

Trimming removed 4 bases from V and 4 bases from J, with 20 bases in between. The length of the CDR3 is 17 residues. The V gene's germline CDR1 is SGHRS and CDR2 YFSETQ. PCR employed 60 Vbeta and 13 Jbeta primers. Some clones are missing from TCRdb's copy, which holds only in-frame ones; the method was immunoSEQ multiplex PCR. This listing includes some 110,000 clones. This TCR came from a man between 35 and 55 years old in good health and CMV-seropositive. V usage is TRBV5-1 and J usage is TRBJ2-2, with D possibly matching TRBD2 (8 bases). Source material: PBMCs. CDR3 region: CASSPGGQGGGTGELFF. For the CDR3, the DNA is TGCGCCAGCAGCCCGGGGGGGCAGGGGGGAGGCACCGGGGAGCTGTTTTTT.